This is a list of T cell receptor beta chains from one sample in a study of identical twins. From the 5' RACE reads, TCRdb called clonotypes with MiXCR, one entry per CDR3 protein. The profile shows 1.5 million to 2 million distinct CDR3 sequences, 25% to 35% of them singletons. The sample was cord blood. These receptors were collected from a newborn girl in good health. Both conserved end residues are part of each CDR3. D genes are given only for firm matches. A clone size is listed for some rows: how often the clone was seen (once, few, many), or a class if it is expanded.

j_call: TRBJ2-7
d_call: TRBD1
v_call: TRBV7-2
clone_size: once
cdr3_aa: CASSLAPYRGDLKNEQYF
cdr3_nt: TGTGCCAGCAGCTTAGCCCCTTACAGGGGGGATCTAAAAAATGAGCAGTACTTC

j_call: TRBJ1-2
d_call: TRBD1
v_call: TRBV5-5
clone_size: few
cdr3_aa: CASSVPGQGFGYTF
cdr3_nt: TGTGCCAGCAGCGTCCCGGGACAGGGGTTTGGCTACACCTTC

j_call: TRBJ2-5
d_call: NA
v_call: TRBV29-1
clone_size: NA
cdr3_aa: CSADSGETQYF
cdr3_nt: TGCAGCGCTGACAGTGGGGAGACCCAGTACTTC

j_call: TRBJ2-4
d_call: TRBD2
v_call: TRBV6-2/TRBV6-3
clone_size: few
cdr3_aa: CASSYGLAGIGNIQYF
cdr3_nt: TGTGCCAGCAGTTATGGACTAGCGGGAATCGGTAACATTCAGTACTTC

j_call: TRBJ2-3
d_call: NA
v_call: TRBV9
clone_size: few
cdr3_aa: CASSVAPGTDTQYF
cdr3_nt: TGTGCCAGCAGCGTAGCCCCAGGGACAGATACGCAGTATTTT

j_call: TRBJ1-5
d_call: NA
v_call: TRBV5-1
clone_size: few
cdr3_aa: CASSSDGYQPQHF
cdr3_nt: TGCGCCAGCAGCTCAGACGGTTATCAGCCCCAGCATTTT

j_call: TRBJ2-5
d_call: NA
v_call: TRBV20-1
clone_size: once
cdr3_aa: CSATETTGLWQETQYF
cdr3_nt: TGCAGTGCCACAGAAACAACGGGACTGTGGCAAGAGACCCAGTACTTC

j_call: TRBJ2-4
d_call: NA
v_call: TRBV29-1
clone_size: few
cdr3_aa: CSVGWGSKNIQYF
cdr3_nt: TGCAGCGTTGGATGGGGGTCCAAAAACATTCAGTACTTC

j_call: TRBJ2-5
d_call: TRBD2
v_call: TRBV12-3/TRBV12-4
clone_size: NA
cdr3_aa: CASSFLAGVNEQYF
cdr3_nt: TGTGCCAGCAGTTTTCTAGCGGGGGTCAATGAGCAGTACTTC

j_call: TRBJ2-3
d_call: TRBD2
v_call: TRBV12-3/TRBV12-4
clone_size: NA
cdr3_aa: CASSLPPGGPYTDTQYF
cdr3_nt: TGTGCCAGCAGTTTACCTCCGGGGGGACCATACACAGATACGCAGTATTTT

j_call: TRBJ2-3
d_call: NA
v_call: TRBV20-1
clone_size: few
cdr3_aa: CSARDWGQGSSLSTDTQYF
cdr3_nt: TGCAGTGCTAGAGATTGGGGGCAGGGGAGTTCCCTAAGCACAGATACGCAGTATTTT

j_call: TRBJ1-2
d_call: NA
v_call: TRBV4-2
clone_size: many
cdr3_aa: CASSQDNRDSYGYTF
cdr3_nt: TGTGCCAGCAGCCAAGATAACAGGGATAGCTATGGCTACACCTTC

j_call: TRBJ1-6
d_call: NA
v_call: TRBV6-5
clone_size: few
cdr3_aa: CASSFRQNSPLHF
cdr3_nt: TGTGCCAGCAGTTTCCGACAGAATTCACCCCTCCACTTT

j_call: TRBJ2-5
d_call: NA
v_call: TRBV19
clone_size: NA
cdr3_aa: CASSMVGAETQYF
cdr3_nt: TGTGCCAGTAGTATGGTGGGAGCTGAGACCCAGTACTTC

j_call: TRBJ2-3
d_call: TRBD2
v_call: TRBV20-1
clone_size: NA
cdr3_aa: CSAIKAGGPDTQYF
cdr3_nt: TGCAGTGCTATAAAAGCGGGAGGGCCAGATACGCAGTATTTT

j_call: TRBJ2-3
d_call: NA
v_call: TRBV20-1
clone_size: NA
cdr3_aa: CSDKLGGSDTQYF
cdr3_nt: TGCAGTGACAAGTTGGGAGGATCCGATACGCAGTATTTT

j_call: TRBJ2-7
d_call: NA
v_call: TRBV2
clone_size: few
cdr3_aa: CASSRTRESYEQYF
cdr3_nt: TGTGCCAGCAGCCGCACTAGAGAGTCCTACGAGCAGTACTTC

j_call: TRBJ2-7
d_call: TRBD2
v_call: TRBV7-9
clone_size: once
cdr3_aa: CASSPSLTSGFYEQYF
cdr3_nt: TGTGCCAGCAGCCCTAGCCTGACTAGCGGATTCTACGAGCAGTACTTC

j_call: TRBJ2-4
d_call: TRBD1
v_call: TRBV11-2
clone_size: many
cdr3_aa: CASSPGQGKNIQYF
cdr3_nt: TGTGCCAGCAGCCCGGGACAGGGGAAAAACATTCAGTACTTC

j_call: TRBJ2-5
d_call: TRBD2
v_call: TRBV25-1
clone_size: NA
cdr3_aa: CASSDPLAQETQYF
cdr3_nt: TGTGCCAGCAGTGATCCACTAGCGCAAGAGACCCAGTACTTC

j_call: TRBJ2-1
d_call: TRBD2
v_call: TRBV7-2
clone_size: NA
cdr3_aa: CASSAGGTYYNEQFF
cdr3_nt: TGTGCCAGCAGCGCCGGGGGGACTTACTACAATGAGCAGTTCTTC

j_call: TRBJ2-5
d_call: TRBD1
v_call: TRBV24-1
clone_size: few
cdr3_aa: CATSDSGTGGETQYF
cdr3_nt: TGTGCCACCAGTGATTCCGGGACAGGGGGAGAGACCCAGTACTTC

j_call: TRBJ2-7
d_call: TRBD2
v_call: TRBV28
clone_size: NA
cdr3_aa: CASSSTGTIPYEQYF
cdr3_nt: TGTGCCAGCAGTTCGACCGGGACTATACCCTACGAGCAGTACTTC

j_call: TRBJ2-2
d_call: NA
v_call: TRBV13
clone_size: few
cdr3_aa: CASSLRVASPGELFF
cdr3_nt: TGTGCCAGCAGCTTAAGGGTGGCCAGCCCCGGGGAGCTGTTTTTT

j_call: TRBJ1-5
d_call: TRBD1
v_call: TRBV5-1
clone_size: NA
cdr3_aa: CASSLAGTVDQPQHF
cdr3_nt: TGCGCCAGCAGCTTGGCCGGGACAGTGGATCAGCCCCAGCATTTT

j_call: TRBJ1-1
d_call: NA
v_call: TRBV20-1
clone_size: few
cdr3_aa: CSAPRRQTVNTEAFF
cdr3_nt: TGCAGTGCTCCCCGCCGACAGACGGTGAACACTGAAGCTTTCTTT

j_call: TRBJ2-3
d_call: NA
v_call: TRBV3-1
clone_size: many
cdr3_aa: CASSPTGSSTDTQYF
cdr3_nt: TGTGCCAGCAGCCCAACCGGGAGTAGCACAGATACGCAGTATTTT

j_call: TRBJ2-1
d_call: TRBD2
v_call: TRBV9
clone_size: NA
cdr3_aa: CASSIGLATYNEQFF
cdr3_nt: TGTGCCAGCAGCATCGGACTAGCGACATACAATGAGCAGTTCTTC

j_call: TRBJ1-4
d_call: TRBD1
v_call: TRBV11-2
clone_size: few
cdr3_aa: CASSLKGTGGEKLFF
cdr3_nt: TGTGCCAGCAGCCTAAAAGGGACAGGGGGTGAAAAACTGTTTTTT

j_call: TRBJ1-2
d_call: NA
v_call: TRBV2
clone_size: few
cdr3_aa: CASSEEAPKNYGYTF
cdr3_nt: TGTGCCAGCAGTGAAGAGGCCCCAAAGAACTATGGCTACACCTTC

j_call: TRBJ2-1
d_call: TRBD2
v_call: TRBV20-1
clone_size: NA
cdr3_aa: CSARDRDYRYNEQFF
cdr3_nt: TGCAGTGCTAGAGACCGGGACTACCGCTACAATGAGCAGTTCTTC

j_call: TRBJ1-2
d_call: NA
v_call: TRBV28
clone_size: few
cdr3_aa: CASRSGAHNYGYTF
cdr3_nt: TGTGCCAGCAGGTCCGGGGCCCATAACTATGGCTACACCTTC

j_call: TRBJ2-7
d_call: TRBD2
v_call: TRBV4-1
clone_size: once
cdr3_aa: CASSQTRLASQTSYNEQYF
cdr3_nt: TGCGCCAGCAGCCAAACAAGACTAGCGTCGCAGACCTCCTACAATGAGCAGTACTTC

j_call: TRBJ2-5
d_call: TRBD2
v_call: TRBV6-5
clone_size: NA
cdr3_aa: CASSYALAEKEYF
cdr3_nt: TGTGCCAGCAGTTACGCGCTAGCGGAAAAGGAGTACTTC

j_call: TRBJ2-1
d_call: TRBD2
v_call: TRBV12-3/TRBV12-4
clone_size: NA
cdr3_aa: CASSWESGLAINEQFF
cdr3_nt: TGTGCCAGCAGTTGGGAATCGGGACTAGCCATCAATGAGCAGTTCTTC

j_call: TRBJ2-1
d_call: TRBD2
v_call: TRBV3-1
clone_size: NA
cdr3_aa: CASSQVLLRGDEQFF
cdr3_nt: TGTGCCAGCAGCCAAGTACTCCTTCGGGGGGATGAGCAGTTCTTC

j_call: TRBJ2-1
d_call: NA
v_call: TRBV19
clone_size: NA
cdr3_aa: CASSGFIGGRYNEQFF
cdr3_nt: TGTGCCAGTAGTGGGTTTATCGGCGGACGATACAATGAGCAGTTCTTC

j_call: TRBJ2-7
d_call: NA
v_call: TRBV6-1
clone_size: few
cdr3_aa: CASSDGGKSSYEQYF
cdr3_nt: TGTGCCAGCAGTGATGGGGGCAAGAGCTCCTACGAGCAGTACTTC

j_call: TRBJ1-5
d_call: NA
v_call: TRBV12-3/TRBV12-4
clone_size: NA
cdr3_aa: CAGSSGTVNQPQHF
cdr3_nt: TGTGCCGGCAGTTCCGGGACGGTCAATCAGCCCCAGCATTTT

j_call: TRBJ1-2
d_call: TRBD1
v_call: TRBV14
clone_size: NA
cdr3_aa: CASSQDYSPTGEGYTF
cdr3_nt: TGTGCCAGCAGCCAAGATTACTCTCCGACAGGGGAGGGCTACACCTTC

j_call: TRBJ2-7
d_call: NA
v_call: TRBV28
clone_size: NA
cdr3_aa: CASSPPDTFYEQYF
cdr3_nt: TGTGCCAGCAGCCCCCCGGACACCTTCTACGAGCAGTACTTC

j_call: TRBJ2-5
d_call: NA
v_call: TRBV28
clone_size: NA
cdr3_aa: CASSEAVIKRAQYF
cdr3_nt: TGTGCCAGCAGTGAGGCAGTCATCAAGAGGGCCCAGTACTTC

j_call: TRBJ2-5
d_call: TRBD2
v_call: TRBV4-2
clone_size: NA
cdr3_aa: CASSLLTSGGAETQYF
cdr3_nt: TGTGCCAGCAGCCTGCTGACTAGCGGGGGAGCGGAGACCCAGTACTTC

j_call: TRBJ1-6
d_call: NA
v_call: TRBV4-1
clone_size: few
cdr3_aa: CASSQGRGNRDSPLHF
cdr3_nt: TGCGCCAGCAGCCAAGGGCGTGGGAACAGAGATTCACCCCTCCACTTT

j_call: TRBJ1-4
d_call: TRBD1
v_call: TRBV28
clone_size: NA
cdr3_aa: CASSSPGQRVSNEKLFF
cdr3_nt: TGTGCCAGCAGTTCTCCGGGACAGAGAGTCTCTAATGAAAAACTGTTTTTT

j_call: TRBJ1-5
d_call: NA
v_call: TRBV5-1
clone_size: few
cdr3_aa: CASSLGTRGNQPQHF
cdr3_nt: TGCGCCAGCAGCTTAGGGACGAGGGGCAATCAGCCCCAGCATTTT

j_call: TRBJ2-7
d_call: NA
v_call: TRBV27
clone_size: many
cdr3_aa: CASSLIRGEQYF
cdr3_nt: TGTGCCAGCAGTTTAATCCGGGGCGAGCAGTACTTC

j_call: TRBJ2-3
d_call: TRBD1
v_call: TRBV7-2
clone_size: few
cdr3_aa: CASSLQGQGGADTQYF
cdr3_nt: TGTGCCAGCAGCTTACAGGGACAGGGAGGGGCAGATACGCAGTATTTT

j_call: TRBJ2-7
d_call: NA
v_call: TRBV28
clone_size: NA
cdr3_aa: CATGGSHEQYF
cdr3_nt: TGTGCCACGGGGGGCTCCCACGAGCAGTACTTC

j_call: TRBJ2-7
d_call: NA
v_call: TRBV10-3
clone_size: many
cdr3_aa: CAISTDRFWYEQYF
cdr3_nt: TGTGCCATCAGTACCGACAGGTTCTGGTACGAGCAGTACTTC

j_call: TRBJ2-3
d_call: NA
v_call: TRBV7-2
clone_size: many
cdr3_aa: CASGLHTDTQYF
cdr3_nt: TGTGCCAGCGGACTACACACAGATACGCAGTATTTT

j_call: TRBJ2-1
d_call: NA
v_call: TRBV25-1
clone_size: many
cdr3_aa: CASSRDSPYNEQFF
cdr3_nt: TGTGCCAGCAGTCGGGACTCCCCCTACAATGAGCAGTTCTTC

j_call: TRBJ2-7
d_call: TRBD2
v_call: TRBV5-1
clone_size: few
cdr3_aa: CASSTSGRQSSYEQYF
cdr3_nt: TGCGCCAGCTCGACTAGCGGGAGGCAAAGCTCCTACGAGCAGTACTTC

j_call: TRBJ2-1
d_call: NA
v_call: TRBV11-2
clone_size: few
cdr3_aa: CASSLVFTGKETQFF
cdr3_nt: TGTGCCAGCAGCTTAGTATTTACAGGCAAAGAGACCCAGTTCTTC

j_call: TRBJ2-7
d_call: TRBD2
v_call: TRBV20-1
clone_size: NA
cdr3_aa: CSAAGTSGRRGTYEQYF
cdr3_nt: TGCAGTGCAGCCGGGACTAGCGGGAGGAGGGGGACCTACGAGCAGTACTTC